What follows is one TCR beta chain and its context. The second PCR ran about 6 to 12 cycles with a sample-barcoded 5' primer and J-beta primers. Sequencing yielded, for each sample, at least 3 million paired-end reads carrying CDR3. TCRdb reprocessed the 5' RACE reads via MiXCR and lists one record per CDR3 protein. The sample comprises roughly 1.5 million distinct CDR3 sequences, about 42% of which are singletons, and approximately 4.1% rests with the top ten. These data are taken from a study of blood T cells in healthy people across ages. About the research overall: About one barcoded beta molecule per two T cells was captured by template switching.

Sequencing was done on a sample of blood. The TCR sequence derives from a woman aged 18-29 years in good health.

The CDR3 DNA is TGTGCCAGCAGCCCCGGACAGAGAAGTGTCCAGTATTTT. Residues: CASSPGQRSVQYF. The chain uses TRBV28 and TRBJ2-3; TRBD1 might be the D (6 bases). Looked up from germline, CDR1 is MDHEN and CDR2 is SYDVKM. The V gene lost 6 bases and the J gene lost 12 bases, with 19 bases spanning the gap. The CDR3 sequence is 13 residues long.